The next 27 T cell receptor beta chains were all read from a single sample in a study of T cell responses to AZD1222 COVID-19 vaccine. Generated by immunoSEQ multiplex PCR, the TCRdb table keeps only in-frame clones and is missing some. The sample includes over 100,000 clones, about 90% of them seen just once. The sequences come from peripheral blood, collected 28 days after the second AZD1222 dose. The receptors were gathered from an adult who received the AZD1222 COVID-19 vaccine.

This chain joins TRBV9 and TRBJ2-1, with 12 bases identical to TRBD2. CDR3 length: 16 amino acids. From germline, CDR1 is SGDLS and CDR2 YYNGEE. Trimming at V came to 0 bases and at J to 2 bases, leaving 0 bases not matched to a gene. CDR3 coding DNA: TGTGCCAGCAGCGTAGCTAGCGGGAGGGCCTACAATGAGCAGTTCTTC. This codes for CASSVASGRAYNEQFF.

J is TRBJ2-5 and V is TRBV3-1 (or the pseudogene TRBV3-2); TRBD2 aligns across 10 bases. Germline CDR1 and CDR2: LGHDT and YNNKEL (reference sequence). Trimming removed 3 bases from V and 5 bases from J; junction bases left unmatched: 6. This CDR3 comprises 15 residues. CDR3 bases: TGTGCCAGCAGCCAGAAGCGGGGGGGCGGGGAGACCCAGTACTTC. It encodes CASSQKRGGGETQYF.

This chain uses TRBV27 with TRBJ1-1, with 7 positions matching TRBD1. Germline V gene lookup returns CDR1 MNHEY and CDR2 SMNVEV (reference sequence). V shed 10 bases, J shed 0 bases, and the junction held 8 bases outside the gene matches. The CDR3 totals 14 residues. CDR3 region: CATLRTGLNTEAFF. The CDR3, as DNA: TGTGCCACCCTTCGGACAGGTCTGAACACTGAAGCTTTCTTT.

The chain links TRBV7-9 to TRBJ1-6; TRBD1 matches at 7 bases. Trimming cost V 3 bases and J 11 bases; bases outside gene matches: 10. This CDR3 comprises 15 residues. Germline CDR1 is SEHNR and CDR2 is FQNEAQ (reference sequence). CDR3 residues: CASSLATGVRTPLHF. For the CDR3, the DNA is TGTGCCAGCAGCTTGGCCACAGGGGTGAGGACACCCCTCCACTTT.

This sequence joins TRBV6-6 and TRBJ2-1, with a tentative D call TRBD2 (5 bases). This CDR3 region has 13 residues. Trimming took off 6 bases at V and 9 bases at J, with 15 bases between the two ends. Germline V CDR1 and CDR2: MNHNY, SVGAGI (reference sequence). CDR3 amino acids: CASSDPGTREQFF. The CDR3 DNA reads as TGTGCCAGCAGCGATCCGGGAACTCGTGAGCAGTTCTTC.

CDR3 in DNA: TGCGCCAGCAGCCAAGACACAGGGTACAATGAGCAGTTCTTC. It translates to CASSQDTGYNEQFF. This chain joins TRBV4-3 and TRBJ2-1; D is perhaps TRBD1 (6 bases). Per the germline V gene, CDR1 is LGHNA and CDR2 is YSLEER. This CDR3 has 14 amino acids. V was cut by 0 bases and J by 4 bases, with 7 bases left in between.

The V and J genes are TRBV5-1 and TRBJ2-3; D might be TRBD1 or TRBD2, each matching 6 bases. Per germline, CDR1 SGHRS and CDR2 YFSETQ. Trimming took off 2 bases at V and 2 bases at J, with 24 bases between the two ends. The CDR3 has 19 amino acids. The CDR3 here is CASSFSPLHRDFNTDTQYF. The CDR3, as DNA: TGCGCCAGCAGCTTCTCGCCACTGCACAGGGACTTCAACACAGATACGCAGTATTTT. Filled out from reference TRBV5-1 and TRBJ2-3, the complete variable domain reads KAGVTQTPRYLIKTRGQQVTLSCSPISGHRSVSWYQQTPGQGLQFLFEYFSETQRNKGNFPGRFSGRQFSNSRSEMNVSTLELGDSALYLCASSFSPLHRDFNTDTQYFGPGTRLTVL.

The rearrangement joins TRBV30 to TRBJ2-7; no firm D call. V shed 1 base and J shed 6 bases, with 7 bases lying between them. Germline CDR1 and CDR2: GTSNPN and SVGIG (reference sequence). The CDR3 length is 11 residues. This CDR3 reads CAWSAGSEQYF. In nucleotides, the CDR3 is TGTGCCTGGAGTGCCGGTTCCGAGCAGTACTTC.

This clone is a singleton in its sample. The chain carries TRBV20-1 and TRBJ2-3; D is unclear. The V and J ends lost 2 bases and 2 bases respectively, with 2 bases between them. The CDR3 loop spans 11 amino acids. Germline loops: CDR1 DFQATT, CDR2 SNEGSKA (reference sequence). The chain's CDR3 is CSARYTDTQYF. CDR3 nucleotides: TGCAGTGCTAGATACACAGATACGCAGTATTTT.

The chain carries TRBV4-3 and TRBJ2-7; D possibly uses TRBD1 or TRBD2 (6 bases each). Trimming removed 8 bases from V and 5 bases from J, with 13 bases in between. This CDR3 comprises 12 residues. Germline CDR1 is LGHNA and CDR2 is YSLEER. The CDR3 sequence: CASSHRGDEQYF. CDR3 nucleotides: TGCGCCAGCTCCCATAGGGGGGACGAGCAGTACTTC.

The chain carries TRBV6-2 or TRBV6-3 and TRBJ2-1; D is ambiguous. V dropped 4 bases and J dropped 14 bases, with 18 bases sitting between them. The germline gives CDR1 MNHEY, CDR2 SVGEGT. The CDR3 has 13 amino acids. Here the CDR3 DNA reads TGTGCCAGCAGTTTTACCCGTTGGGATTCAGAGTTCTTC. Translated: CASSFTRWDSEFF.

This clone was found once. The chain combines TRBV5-3 with TRBJ1-1; D not resolved. TRBV5-3 is assigned to the ORF class and has an uncertain function. The length of the CDR3 is 12 residues. Trimming cost V 4 bases and J 5 bases, with 9 bases left between them. CDR3 protein: CARSGGRTEAFF. CDR3 bases: TGTGCCAGAAGCGGAGGGAGGACTGAAGCTTTCTTT.

V usage is TRBV10-3 and J usage is TRBJ1-2; 8 nucleotides match TRBD1. The CDR3 has 13 amino acids. V lost 4 bases to trimming and J lost 5 bases; unmatched junction nucleotides: 3. Per germline, CDR1 ENHRY and CDR2 SYGVKD. The CDR3 is CAISVDRGYGYTF. CDR3 in DNA: TGTGCCATCAGTGTCGACAGGGGATATGGCTACACCTTC.

This clone was seen once. The gene calls are TRBV6-5 and TRBJ1-3; 7 bases line up with TRBD1. The ends lost 8 bases at V and 5 bases at J; junction bases unmatched: 9. The V gene's germline CDR1 is MNHEY and CDR2 SVGAGI. The CDR3 is 14 residues long. CDR3 nucleotides: TGTGCCAGCTGTCCGGGACAGCCAAGAAACACCATATATTTT. Translation gives CASCPGQPRNTIYF.

The chain recombines TRBV2 with TRBJ1-4; D is undetermined. V gave up 3 bases and J gave up 7 bases, with 18 bases separating them. Per germline, CDR1 SNHLY and CDR2 FYNNEI. This CDR3 region has 16 residues. CDR3 sequence: CASSDYGERSGEKLFF. The CDR3, as DNA: TGTGCCAGCAGTGATTATGGGGAACGAAGTGGTGAAAAACTGTTTTTT.

V usage is TRBV5-6 and J usage is TRBJ1-6, with TRBD1 identical over 8 bases. Germline V gene lookup returns CDR1 SGHDT and CDR2 YYEEEE. With 3 bases clipped from V and 8 bases from J, the junction kept 4 bases outside the gene matches. CDR3 length: 14 residues. The CDR3 spells CASSWTGPDSPLHF. The CDR3 DNA follows: TGTGCCAGCAGCTGGACAGGGCCTGATTCACCCCTCCACTTT.

The genes are TRBV19 and TRBJ1-5; D uncertain. Germline CDR1 reads LNHDA; CDR2 reads SQIVND (reference sequence). The V end was cut by 3 bases, the J end by 6 bases, with 12 bases between. CDR3 length: 14 amino acids. The CDR3 DNA reads as TGTGCCAGTAGTATCGCCTTTCTGGGTCAGCCCCAGCATTTT. Translated, it gives CASSIAFLGQPQHF.

This clone was found once. CDR3 protein: CASSVAHGGNTGELFF. For the CDR3, the DNA is TGTGCCAGCAGCGTAGCTCACGGGGGGAACACCGGGGAGCTGTTTTTT. The rearrangement links TRBV9 to TRBJ2-2; a weak D match, TRBD2 (6 bases). V lost 0 bases and J lost 1, with 10 bases in between. Germline lookup yields CDR1 SGDLS and CDR2 YYNGEE. CDR3 length equals 16 residues.

The chain recombines TRBV20-1 with TRBJ2-5; 8 bases match TRBD2. V lost 3 bases to trimming and J lost 4 bases; unmatched junction nucleotides: 4. This CDR3 contains 13 residues. Germline V CDR1 and CDR2: DFQATT, SNEGSKA (reference sequence). Here the CDR3 reads CSASAGGRETQYF. The CDR3 bases are TGCAGTGCTAGTGCGGGGGGCCGAGAGACCCAGTACTTC.

In its sample, this clone was seen once. The chain is built from TRBV6-5 and TRBJ1-4; tentatively, D is TRBD1 (6 bases). CDR1 and CDR2 from the germline V gene are MNHEY and SVGAGI. The CDR3 is 13 amino acids. V shed 7 bases and J shed 8 bases, with 14 bases lying between them. CDR3: CASTGQTKEKLFF. In DNA, the CDR3 is TGTGCCAGCACTGGACAGACGAAAGAAAAACTGTTTTTT.

The gene calls are TRBV7-2 and TRBJ2-2, with a tentative D call TRBD2 (5 bases). The CDR3 contains 17 residues. Germline lookup yields CDR1 SGHTA and CDR2 FQGNSA. Trimming removed 2 bases at V and 6 bases at J, with 19 bases between. The CDR3 coding sequence is TGTGCCAGCAGCTTACTGGGAGTGGGATCGCGTCCCGGGGAGCTGTTTTTT. This gives the protein CASSLLGVGSRPGELFF.

This clone was recorded a few times. This chain uses TRBV2 with TRBJ1-1; 7 bases are a match to TRBD1. The CDR3 is 12 amino acids. V was clipped by 8 bases and J by 11 bases; unmatched bases: 11. Germline V lookup: CDR1 SNHLY, CDR2 FYNNEI. CDR3 residues: CASGAGGPKAFF. The CDR3 DNA sequence: TGTGCCAGCGGGGCAGGGGGGCCGAAGGCTTTCTTT.

The chain is built from TRBV19 and TRBJ2-2; D remains ambiguous. V lost 6 bases and J lost 6, with 5 bases in between. The germline gives CDR1 LNHDA, CDR2 SQIVND (reference sequence). The CDR3 spans 11 residues. CDR3 sequence (DNA): TGTGCCAGTAGCGTAGCCGGGGAGCTGTTTTTT. It yields the protein CASSVAGELFF.

CDR3 protein: CASRSNSGGGGETQYF. CDR3 in DNA: TGTGCCAGCAGATCCAATTCTGGGGGGGGAGGGGAGACCCAGTACTTC. V usage is TRBV27 and J usage is TRBJ2-5, with 7 bases matching TRBD2. Germline V CDR1 and CDR2: MNHEY, SMNVEV (reference sequence). This CDR3 comprises 16 residues. The V and J ends lost 6 bases and 5 bases, in that order; junction bases with no gene match: 15.

The rearrangement uses TRBV12-2 and TRBJ1-1. TRBV12-2 is labeled a pseudogene. The CDR3 has 14 amino acids. CDR3: CASRFPGKNTEAFF. CDR3 DNA sequence: TGTGCAAGTCGCTTTCCGGGAAAGAACACTGAAGCTTTCTTT.

This rearrangement joins TRBV5-4 to TRBJ2-7, with D tentatively TRBD2 (5 bases). This CDR3 spans 12 amino acids. Trimming stripped 2 bases from V and 4 bases from J, with 7 bases between. Germline V CDR1 and CDR2: SGHNT, YYREEE (reference sequence). The CDR3 loop is CASSFGGYEQYF. CDR3 nucleotide sequence: TGTGCCAGCAGCTTTGGAGGATACGAGCAGTACTTC.

This clone is a singleton in its sample. The chain couples TRBV28 to TRBJ2-1, with 10 nucleotides matching TRBD2. CDR3 length: 14 amino acids. The germline V gene has CDR1 MDHEN and CDR2 SYDVKM. Losses at the gene ends were 5 bases for V and 9 bases for J; bases not matched to a gene: 7. This CDR3 is CASSPTSGNAEQFF. In DNA, the CDR3 is TGTGCCAGCAGTCCTACTAGCGGGAATGCTGAGCAGTTCTTC.